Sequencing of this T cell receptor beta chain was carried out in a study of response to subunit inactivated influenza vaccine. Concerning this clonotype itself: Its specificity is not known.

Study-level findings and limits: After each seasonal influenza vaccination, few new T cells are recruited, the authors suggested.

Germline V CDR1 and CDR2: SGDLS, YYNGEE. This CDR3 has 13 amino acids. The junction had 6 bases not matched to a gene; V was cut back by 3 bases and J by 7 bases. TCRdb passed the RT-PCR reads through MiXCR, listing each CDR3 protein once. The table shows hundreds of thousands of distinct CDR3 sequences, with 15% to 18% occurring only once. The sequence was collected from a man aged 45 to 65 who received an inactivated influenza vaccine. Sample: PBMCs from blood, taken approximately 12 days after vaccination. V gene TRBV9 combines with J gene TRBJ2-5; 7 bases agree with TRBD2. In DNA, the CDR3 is TGTGCCAGCAGCGAGGGCGGCGGGGGGACCCAGTACTTC. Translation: CASSEGGGGTQYF. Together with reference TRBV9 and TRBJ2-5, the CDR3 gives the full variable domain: DSGVTQTPKHLITATGQRVTLRCSPRSGDLSVYWYQQSLDQGLQFLIQYYNGEERAKGNILERFSAQQFPDLHSELNLSSLELGDSALYFCASSEGGGGTQYFGPGTRLLVL.